One sample yielded the 16 T cell receptor beta chains listed below, sequenced in a study of T cell responses to AZD1222 COVID-19 vaccine. Clones were read by immunoSEQ multiplex PCR, and TCRdb kept only the in-frame ones, dropping some. The sample carries about 130,000 clones, 80% to 95% recorded once. The material sequenced was peripheral blood, taken 28 days after the second AZD1222 dose. These TCRs come from an adult who received the AZD1222 COVID-19 vaccine.

The chain joins TRBV7-2 to TRBJ2-7; D not resolved. The CDR3 covers 14 residues. Per germline, CDR1 SGHTA and CDR2 FQGNSA. V lost 5 bases, J lost 4 bases, and 15 bases lay in between. CDR3 loop: CASSVADGLYEQYF. For the CDR3, the DNA is TGTGCCAGCAGCGTCGCAGACGGGTTATACGAGCAGTACTTC.

The genes are TRBV2 and TRBJ2-1, with 9 nucleotides matching TRBD2. Per the germline V gene, CDR1 is SNHLY and CDR2 is FYNNEI. This CDR3 is 15 amino acids long. Germline trimming cut 9 bases from V and 2 bases from J; bases unmatched to any gene: 8. DNA for the CDR3: TGTGCCAGTTTAGCGGGAGATGGAACCTACAATGAGCAGTTCTTC. As protein: CASLAGDGTYNEQFF.

This chain joins TRBV10-1 and TRBJ2-5, with 8 bases fitting TRBD2. Germline CDR1 and CDR2: WNHNN and SYGVQD (reference sequence). J was trimmed by 1 base and V by 4 bases; bases with no gene match: 2. This CDR3 is 14 amino acids long. For the CDR3, the DNA is TGCGCCAGCAGTGGCGGGGGGAGCCAAGAGACCCAGTACTTC. It translates to CASSGGGSQETQYF.

The J gene is TRBJ2-7, the V gene TRBV19, with D possibly matching TRBD1 (5 bases). V was clipped by 3 bases and J by 0 bases, with 9 bases between them. The CDR3 totals 14 residues. Germline CDR1 is LNHDA and CDR2 is SQIVND (reference sequence). The CDR3 sequence: CASSIQGNSYEQYF. CDR3 coding DNA: TGTGCCAGTAGTATCCAGGGAAACTCCTACGAGCAGTACTTC. Drawing the rest from reference TRBV19 and TRBJ2-7, the complete variable domain is DGGITQSPKYLFRKEGQNVTLSCEQNLNHDAMYWYRQDPGQGLRLIYYSQIVNDFQKGDIAEGYSVSREKKESFPLTVTSAQKNPTAFYLCASSIQGNSYEQYFGPGTRLTVT.

To note about this clone: Germline and junction disagree at one end, which may indicate a read error. The rearrangement joins TRBV6-2 or TRBV6-3 to TRBJ1-5; no definite D call. The CDR3 sequence is 13 residues long. In germline, CDR1 is MNHEY, CDR2 SVGEGT. The chain's CDR3 is CATSWVSNQPQHF. As DNA, the CDR3 is TGTGCCACCAGTTGGGTTAGCAATCAGCCCCAGCATTTT.

The chain couples TRBV7-8 to TRBJ1-5; D is uncertain. The CDR3 length is 15 residues. Germline V gene data show CDR1 as SGHVS and CDR2 as FQNEAQ. V lost 5 bases and J lost 4, with 15 bases in between. Written as DNA, the CDR3 is TGTGCCAGCAGCCCCCACGGAGCCGGGAATCAGCCCCAGCATTTT. Its translation: CASSPHGAGNQPQHF. Looking up the rest from reference TRBV7-8 and TRBJ1-5 gives the full variable domain: GAGVSQSPRYKVAKRGQDVALRCDPISGHVSLFWYQQALGQGPEFLTYFQNEAQLDKSGLPSDRFFAERPEGSVSTLKIQRTQQEDSAVYLCASSPHGAGNQPQHFGDGTRLSIL.

This clone was detected once. The CDR3 DNA is TGTGCCAGCAGCCTCTCCCCCGGGGAGCTGTTTTTT. It yields the protein CASSLSPGELFF. The genes are TRBV7-2 and TRBJ2-2; no clear D gene. The CDR3 loop spans 12 amino acids. Deletions cut 5 bases from V and 6 bases from J, with 7 bases between. Per the germline V gene, CDR1 is SGHTA and CDR2 is FQGNSA.

The chain has TRBV24-1 and TRBJ1-2, with unresolved D. The V gene lost 5 bases and the J gene lost 3 bases, with 9 bases spanning the gap. The CDR3 is 13 amino acids. CDR1 and CDR2 (germline): KGHDR, SFDVKD. Here the CDR3 DNA reads TGTGCCACCAGTGGAGGGATAGACTATGGCTACACCTTC. Amino acid sequence: CATSGGIDYGYTF.

This chain uses TRBV6-4 with TRBJ1-4, with 7 positions matching TRBD1. The CDR3 extends over 16 amino acids. CDR1 and CDR2 (germline): MRHNA, SNTAGT. J gave up 7 bases and V 1 base, and 9 bases lay outside the gene matches. The CDR3 region has the DNA TGTGCCAGCAGTGACTGGAGGTCAGGGGGAGGTGAAAAACTGTTTTTT. Residues: CASSDWRSGGGEKLFF.

The chain has TRBV29-1 and TRBJ1-5; D may be TRBD1 (6 bases). This CDR3 spans 14 amino acids. The germline CDR1 and CDR2 sequences are SQVTM and ANQGSEA. V dropped 8 bases and J dropped 7 bases, with 21 bases sitting between them. The CDR3 is CSFNEGGPGQPQHF. In DNA, the CDR3 is TGCAGCTTTAACGAGGGGGGCCCCGGCCAGCCCCAGCATTTT.

This chain uses TRBV6-5 with TRBJ1-5; the match to TRBD1 covers 8 bases. Germline CDR1 MNHEY, CDR2 SVGAGI. Unmatched junction bases numbered 7, after V lost 6 bases and J lost 3 bases. The CDR3 contains 15 residues. CDR3 sequence: CASRTTGANNQPQHF. The CDR3 DNA is TGTGCCAGCAGAACGACAGGGGCCAACAATCAGCCCCAGCATTTT.

The chain uses TRBV6-2 or TRBV6-3 and TRBJ1-5, with 7 positions matching TRBD1. The V gene end was trimmed by 4 bases and the J gene end by 3 bases; junction bases not matched to a gene: 6. This CDR3 has 15 residues. Germline CDR1 and CDR2: MNHEY and SVGEGT. The CDR3 region has the DNA TGTGCCAGCAGTTCCCCGGGACAGCTCAATCAGCCCCAGCATTTT. This codes for CASSSPGQLNQPQHF.

Worth noting for this clone: The sample carries other DNA sequences with the same CDR3. The rearrangement uses TRBV9 and TRBJ2-7; the D gene is possibly TRBD1 (6 bases). The CDR3 spans 15 residues. CDR1 is SGDLS and CDR2 is YYNGEE in the germline V gene. Trimming pared 0 bases from V and 2 bases from J, leaving 12 bases between. Here the CDR3 DNA reads TGTGCCAGCAGCGTAGCGGGGCAGGGGACCTACGAGCAGTACTTC. It yields the protein CASSVAGQGTYEQYF.

V and J are TRBV6-5 and TRBJ2-7; perhaps TRBD2 as D (6 bases). The CDR3 spans 11 residues. CDR1 and CDR2 from the germline V gene are MNHEY and SVGAGI. V was shortened by 11 bases and J by 4 bases, with 12 bases between the two germline ends. DNA of the CDR3: TGTGCCGTAAGACGGGGGTACGAGCAGTACTTC. This gives the protein CAVRRGYEQYF.

The chain carries TRBV27 and TRBJ1-6; TRBD1 might be the D (6 bases). Trimming took 1 base from V and 7 from J, leaving 17 bases between them. CDR1 is MNHEY, CDR2 SMNVEV, per germline (reference sequence). The CDR3 totals 17 residues. CDR3 in amino acids: CASSLYWGAEGNSPLHF. In DNA form, the CDR3 reads TGTGCCAGCAGTTTATACTGGGGGGCGGAGGGCAATTCACCCCTCCACTTT.

V gene TRBV10-3 combines with J gene TRBJ1-4; 7 nucleotides align to TRBD1. V lost 0 bases and J lost 8; bases outside the gene matches: 9. The CDR3 length is 16 residues. In germline, CDR1 is ENHRY, CDR2 SYGVKD. As DNA, the CDR3 is TGTGCCATCAGTGAGTCGAACGGCAGGGGGAACGAAAAACTGTTTTTT. It yields the protein CAISESNGRGNEKLFF.